This T cell receptor (beta chain) comes out of a study of cytomegalovirus exposure and HLA in healthy donors. The table lists this clone with a count of one. Its matching antigen is unknown. The study ran its PCR with 60 Vbeta and 13 Jbeta primers. The protocol was immunoSEQ multiplex PCR, while the TCRdb copy is restricted to in-frame clones and leaves out a portion. This sample has hundreds of thousands of clones, with around 78% found just once. Whole-study findings and limits: Under in vitro conditions, a few CMV-associated chains were confirmed as specific for CMV antigens. It was likely that a cluster of highly shared sequence variants was a sequencing artifact.

Material for sequencing was PBMCs. The sequence derives from a boy younger than 18 in good health and CMV-seronegative.

CDR3 protein: CSAGQGREKLFF. CDR3 sequence (DNA): TGCAGCGCGGGACAGGGGAGGGAAAAACTGTTTTTT. This rearrangement joins TRBV29-1 to TRBJ1-4; 10 nucleotides match TRBD1. V was clipped by 7 bases and J by 8 bases; unmatched bases: 4. The CDR3 is made up of 12 amino acids. Germline lookup yields CDR1 SQVTM and CDR2 ANQGSEA.